The source of this T cell receptor (beta chain) is a study of T-cell memory formation after mild COVID-19. TCRdb re-analysed the 5' RACE reads in MiXCR, keeping a single row per CDR3 protein. The data contain 300,000 to 350,000 distinct CDR3 sequences, just under 20% of them singletons. CDR1 is DFQATT and CDR2 is SNEGSKA in the germline V gene (reference sequence). The trim removed 3 bases at V and 3 bases at J, leaving 9 bases unmatched. The CDR3 runs 16 residues. The source of this sequence is a man younger than 30 who had mild COVID-19 (a few samples of this study predate the infection). Cell type and time point are not known. The rearrangement uses TRBV20-1 and TRBJ2-5; the match to TRBD1 covers 11 bases. Source material: PBMCs or a T cell subset sorted from them (not recorded which). The CDR3 is CSASGTGGDTEETQYF. The DNA of the CDR3 is TGCAGTGCTAGTGGGACAGGGGGGGATACCGAAGAGACCCAGTACTTC.